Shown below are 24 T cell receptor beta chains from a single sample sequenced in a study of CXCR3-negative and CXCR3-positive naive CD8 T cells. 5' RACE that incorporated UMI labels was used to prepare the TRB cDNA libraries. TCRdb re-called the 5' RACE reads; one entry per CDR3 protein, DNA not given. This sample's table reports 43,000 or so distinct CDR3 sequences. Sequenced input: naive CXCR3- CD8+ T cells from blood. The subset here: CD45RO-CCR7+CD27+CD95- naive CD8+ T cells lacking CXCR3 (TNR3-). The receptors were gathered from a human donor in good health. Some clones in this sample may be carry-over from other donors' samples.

CDR3 amino acids: CSARSNGGTEGQFF. This chain joins TRBV20-1 and TRBJ2-1; the TCRdb D gene call, TRBD2, has no DNA to confirm it. The CDR3 is made up of 14 amino acids. CDR1 and CDR2 from the germline V gene are DFQATT and SNEGSKA (reference sequence).

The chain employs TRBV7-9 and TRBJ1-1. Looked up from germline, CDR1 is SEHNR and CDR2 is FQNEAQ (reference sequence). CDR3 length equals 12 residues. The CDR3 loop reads CASSFRSHEAFF.

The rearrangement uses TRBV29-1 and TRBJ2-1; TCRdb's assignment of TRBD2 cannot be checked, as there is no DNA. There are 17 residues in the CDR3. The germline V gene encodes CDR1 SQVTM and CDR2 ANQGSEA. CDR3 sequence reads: CSVEDPSGRLTYNEQFF.

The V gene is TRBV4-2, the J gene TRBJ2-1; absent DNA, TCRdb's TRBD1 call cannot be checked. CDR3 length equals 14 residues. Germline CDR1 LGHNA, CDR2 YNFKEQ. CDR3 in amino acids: CASSPGMSKSEQFF.

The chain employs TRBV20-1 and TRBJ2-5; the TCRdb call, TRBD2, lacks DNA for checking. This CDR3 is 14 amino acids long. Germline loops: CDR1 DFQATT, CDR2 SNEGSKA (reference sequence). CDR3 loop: CSAYRTSGFETQYF.

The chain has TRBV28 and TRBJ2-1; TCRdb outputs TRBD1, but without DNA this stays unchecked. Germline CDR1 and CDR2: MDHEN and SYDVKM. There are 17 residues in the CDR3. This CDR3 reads CASSLLGQGVRGYEQFF. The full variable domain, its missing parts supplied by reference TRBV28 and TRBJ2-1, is DVKVTQSSRYLVKRTGEKVFLECVQDMDHENMFWYRQDPGLGLRLIYFSYDVKMKEKGDIPEGYSVSREKKERFSLILESASTNQTSMYLCASSLLGQGVRGYEQFFGPGTRLTVL.

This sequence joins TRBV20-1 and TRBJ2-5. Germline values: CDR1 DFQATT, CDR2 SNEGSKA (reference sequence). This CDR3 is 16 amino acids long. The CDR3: CSARDFRTSIGETQYF.

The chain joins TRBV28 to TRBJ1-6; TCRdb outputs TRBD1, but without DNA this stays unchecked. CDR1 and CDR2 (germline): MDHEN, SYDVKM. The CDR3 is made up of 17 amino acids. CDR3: CASSLPLTGLGDSPLHF. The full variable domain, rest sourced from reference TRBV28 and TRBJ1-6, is DVKVTQSSRYLVKRTGEKVFLECVQDMDHENMFWYRQDPGLGLRLIYFSYDVKMKEKGDIPEGYSVSREKKERFSLILESASTNQTSMYLCASSLPLTGLGDSPLHFGNGTRLTVT.

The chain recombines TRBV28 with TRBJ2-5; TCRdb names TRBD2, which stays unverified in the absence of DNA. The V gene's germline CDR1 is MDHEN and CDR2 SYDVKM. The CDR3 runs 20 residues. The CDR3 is CASSPIPWTSGGAFRETQYF.

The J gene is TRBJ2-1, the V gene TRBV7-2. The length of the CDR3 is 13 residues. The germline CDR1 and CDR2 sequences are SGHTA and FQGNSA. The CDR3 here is CASESLSYNEQFF.

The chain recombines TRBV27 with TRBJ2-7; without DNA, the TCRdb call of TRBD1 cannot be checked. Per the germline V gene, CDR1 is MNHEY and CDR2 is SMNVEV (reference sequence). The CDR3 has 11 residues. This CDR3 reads CASSSPTVLYF.

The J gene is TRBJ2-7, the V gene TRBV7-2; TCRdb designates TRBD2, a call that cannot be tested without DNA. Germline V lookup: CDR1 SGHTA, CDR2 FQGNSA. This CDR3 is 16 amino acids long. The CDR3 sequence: CASSLGLAGSTYEQYF.

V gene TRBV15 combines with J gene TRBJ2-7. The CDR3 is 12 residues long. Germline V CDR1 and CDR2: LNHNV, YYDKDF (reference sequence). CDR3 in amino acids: CATSRGDHEQYF.

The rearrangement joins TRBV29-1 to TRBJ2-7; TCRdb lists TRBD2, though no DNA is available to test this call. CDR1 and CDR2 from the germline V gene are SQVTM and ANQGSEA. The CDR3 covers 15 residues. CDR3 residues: CSVEERVLSSYEQYF.

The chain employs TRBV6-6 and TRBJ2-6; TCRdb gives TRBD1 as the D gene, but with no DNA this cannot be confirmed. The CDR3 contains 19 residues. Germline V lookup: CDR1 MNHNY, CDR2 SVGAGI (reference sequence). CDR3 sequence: CASFPPGQGLFSGANVLTF.

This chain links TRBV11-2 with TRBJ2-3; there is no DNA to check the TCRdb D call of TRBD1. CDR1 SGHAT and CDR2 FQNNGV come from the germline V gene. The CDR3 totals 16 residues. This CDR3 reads CASRPFEGGPRDTQYF.

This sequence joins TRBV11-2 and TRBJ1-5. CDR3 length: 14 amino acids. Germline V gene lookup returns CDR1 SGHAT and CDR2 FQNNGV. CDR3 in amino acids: CASSLDGGSWPQHF.

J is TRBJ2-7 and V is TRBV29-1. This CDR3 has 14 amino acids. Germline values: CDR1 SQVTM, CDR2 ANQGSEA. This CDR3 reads CSVEDGRSSYEQYF.

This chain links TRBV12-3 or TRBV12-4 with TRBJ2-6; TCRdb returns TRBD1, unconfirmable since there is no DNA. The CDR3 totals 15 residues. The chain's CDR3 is CASSRPGSGANVLTF.

The CDR3: CASSHSQGVDTGELFF. The chain recombines TRBV23-1 with TRBJ2-2; TCRdb proposes TRBD1, but this gene call is untestable without DNA. TRBV23-1 is flagged as an ORF with uncertain function. CDR3 length: 16 amino acids.

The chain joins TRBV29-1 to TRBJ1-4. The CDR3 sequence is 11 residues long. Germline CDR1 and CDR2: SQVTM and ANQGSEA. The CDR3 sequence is CSGGGNEKLFF.

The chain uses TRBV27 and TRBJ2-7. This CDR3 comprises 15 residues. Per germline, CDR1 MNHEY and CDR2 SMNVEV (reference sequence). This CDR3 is CASSLSAGYSYEQYF.

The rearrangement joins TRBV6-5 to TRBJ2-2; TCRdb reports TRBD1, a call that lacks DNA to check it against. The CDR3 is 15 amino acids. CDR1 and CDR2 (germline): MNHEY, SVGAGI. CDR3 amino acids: CASSLRTEGTGELFF.

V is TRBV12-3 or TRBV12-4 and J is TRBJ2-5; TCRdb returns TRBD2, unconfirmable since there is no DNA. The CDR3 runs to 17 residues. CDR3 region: CASSLVPLAGKQETQYF.